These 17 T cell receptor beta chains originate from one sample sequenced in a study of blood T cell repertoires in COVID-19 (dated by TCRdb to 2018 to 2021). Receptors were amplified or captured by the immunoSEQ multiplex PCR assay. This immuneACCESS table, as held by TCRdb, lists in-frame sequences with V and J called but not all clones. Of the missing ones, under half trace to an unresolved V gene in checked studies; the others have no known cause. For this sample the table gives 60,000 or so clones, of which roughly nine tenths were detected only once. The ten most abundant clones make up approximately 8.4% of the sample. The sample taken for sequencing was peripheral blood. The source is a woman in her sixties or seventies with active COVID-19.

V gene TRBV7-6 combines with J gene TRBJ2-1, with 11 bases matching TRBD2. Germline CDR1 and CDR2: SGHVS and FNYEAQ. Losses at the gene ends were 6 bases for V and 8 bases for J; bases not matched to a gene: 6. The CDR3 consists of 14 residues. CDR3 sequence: CASSVAGGPYEQFF. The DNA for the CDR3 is TGTGCCAGCAGTGTAGCGGGAGGGCCATATGAGCAGTTCTTC.

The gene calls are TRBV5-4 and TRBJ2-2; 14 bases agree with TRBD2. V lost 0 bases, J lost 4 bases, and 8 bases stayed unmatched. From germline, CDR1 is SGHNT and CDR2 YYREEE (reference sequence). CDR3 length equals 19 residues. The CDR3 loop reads CASSLEGTSGSDVTGELFF. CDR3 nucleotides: TGTGCCAGCAGCTTGGAAGGGACTAGCGGGAGTGATGTCACCGGGGAGCTGTTTTTT.

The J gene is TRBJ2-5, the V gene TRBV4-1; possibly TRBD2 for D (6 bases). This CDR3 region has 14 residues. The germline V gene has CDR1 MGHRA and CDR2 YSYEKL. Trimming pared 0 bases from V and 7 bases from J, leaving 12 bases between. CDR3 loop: CASSQELASRTQYF. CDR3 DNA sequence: TGCGCCAGCAGCCAAGAACTAGCTTCCCGGACCCAGTACTTC.

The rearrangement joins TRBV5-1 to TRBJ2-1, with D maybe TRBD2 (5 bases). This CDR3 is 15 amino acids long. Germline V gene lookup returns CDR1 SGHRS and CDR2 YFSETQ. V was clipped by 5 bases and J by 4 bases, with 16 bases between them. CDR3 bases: TGCGCCAGCAGGCCAGGTGACTGGGAGTACAATGAGCAGTTCTTC. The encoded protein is CASRPGDWEYNEQFF.

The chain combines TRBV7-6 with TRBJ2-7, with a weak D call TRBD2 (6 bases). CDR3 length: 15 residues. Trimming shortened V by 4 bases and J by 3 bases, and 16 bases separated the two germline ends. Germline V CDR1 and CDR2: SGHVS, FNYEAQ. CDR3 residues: CASSSGPGEGYEQYF. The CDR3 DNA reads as TGTGCCAGCAGCTCCGGTCCGGGAGAAGGCTACGAGCAGTACTTC.

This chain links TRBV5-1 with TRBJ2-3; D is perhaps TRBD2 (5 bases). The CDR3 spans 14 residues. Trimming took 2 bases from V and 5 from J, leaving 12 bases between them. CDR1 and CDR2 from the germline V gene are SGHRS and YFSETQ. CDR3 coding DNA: TGCGCCAGCAGCTTCGGAACTAGTGGAGATACGCAGTATTTT. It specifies CASSFGTSGDTQYF. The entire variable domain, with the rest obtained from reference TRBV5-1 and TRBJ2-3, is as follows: KAGVTQTPRYLIKTRGQQVTLSCSPISGHRSVSWYQQTPGQGLQFLFEYFSETQRNKGNFPGRFSGRQFSNSRSEMNVSTLELGDSALYLCASSFGTSGDTQYFGPGTRLTVL.

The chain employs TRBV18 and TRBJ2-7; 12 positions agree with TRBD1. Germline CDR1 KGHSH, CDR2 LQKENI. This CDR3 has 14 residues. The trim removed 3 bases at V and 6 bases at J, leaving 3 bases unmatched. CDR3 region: CASSPGTGGGEQYF. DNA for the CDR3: TGTGCCAGCTCACCCGGGACAGGGGGCGGCGAGCAGTACTTC.

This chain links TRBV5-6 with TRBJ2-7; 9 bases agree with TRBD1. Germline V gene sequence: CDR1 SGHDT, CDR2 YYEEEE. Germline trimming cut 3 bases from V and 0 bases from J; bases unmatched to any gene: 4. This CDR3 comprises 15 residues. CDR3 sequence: CASSWGTGRSYEQYF. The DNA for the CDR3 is TGTGCCAGCAGCTGGGGGACAGGGCGCTCCTACGAGCAGTACTTC.

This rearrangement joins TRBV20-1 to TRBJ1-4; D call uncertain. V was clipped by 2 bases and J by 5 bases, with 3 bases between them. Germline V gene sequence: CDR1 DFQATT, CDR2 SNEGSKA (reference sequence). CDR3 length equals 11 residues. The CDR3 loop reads CSARQNEKLFF. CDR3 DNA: TGCAGTGCTAGACAGAATGAAAAACTGTTTTTT.

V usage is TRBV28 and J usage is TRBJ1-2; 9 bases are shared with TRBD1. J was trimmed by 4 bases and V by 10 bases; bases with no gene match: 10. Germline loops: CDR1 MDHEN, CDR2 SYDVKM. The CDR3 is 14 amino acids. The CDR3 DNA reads TGTGCCACGCTTAAGACAGGGGGGATCTATGGCTACACCTTC. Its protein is CATLKTGGIYGYTF.

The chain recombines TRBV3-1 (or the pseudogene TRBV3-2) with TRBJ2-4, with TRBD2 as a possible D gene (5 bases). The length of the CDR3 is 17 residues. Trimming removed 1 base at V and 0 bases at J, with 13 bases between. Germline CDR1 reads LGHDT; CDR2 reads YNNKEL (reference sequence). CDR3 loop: CASSQGTVALAKNIQYF. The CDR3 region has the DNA TGTGCCAGCAGCCAAGGAACGGTAGCGTTAGCCAAAAACATTCAGTACTTC.

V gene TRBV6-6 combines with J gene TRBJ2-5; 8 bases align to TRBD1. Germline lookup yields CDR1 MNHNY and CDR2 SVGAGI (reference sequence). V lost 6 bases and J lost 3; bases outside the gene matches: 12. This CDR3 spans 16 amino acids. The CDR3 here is CASREDRVRMEETQYF. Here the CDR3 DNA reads TGTGCCAGCAGGGAGGACAGGGTTAGGATGGAAGAGACCCAGTACTTC.

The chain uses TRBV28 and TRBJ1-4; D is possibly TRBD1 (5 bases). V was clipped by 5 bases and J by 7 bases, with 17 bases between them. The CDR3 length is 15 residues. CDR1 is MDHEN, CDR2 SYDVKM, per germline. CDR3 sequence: CASSPQGGAREKLFF. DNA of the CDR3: TGTGCCAGCAGTCCCCAGGGTGGGGCGCGTGAAAAACTGTTTTTT.

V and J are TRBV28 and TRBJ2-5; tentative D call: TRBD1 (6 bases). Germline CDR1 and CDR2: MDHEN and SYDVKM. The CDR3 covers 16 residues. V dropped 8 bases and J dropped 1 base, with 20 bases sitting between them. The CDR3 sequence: CASSIGEGVAQETQYF. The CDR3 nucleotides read TGTGCCAGCTCTATTGGAGAGGGGGTTGCCCAAGAGACCCAGTACTTC.

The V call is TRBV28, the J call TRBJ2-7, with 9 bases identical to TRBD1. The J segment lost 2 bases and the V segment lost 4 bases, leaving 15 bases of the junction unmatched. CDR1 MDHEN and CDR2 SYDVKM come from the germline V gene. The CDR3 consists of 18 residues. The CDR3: CASSSHSGTGYSPYEQYF. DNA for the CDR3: TGTGCCAGCAGTTCCCATTCCGGGACAGGGTATTCTCCCTACGAGCAGTACTTC.

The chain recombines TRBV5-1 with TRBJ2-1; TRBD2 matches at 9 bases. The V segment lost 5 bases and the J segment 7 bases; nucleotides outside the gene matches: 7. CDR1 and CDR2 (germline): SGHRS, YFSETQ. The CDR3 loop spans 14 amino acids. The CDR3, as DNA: TGCGCCAGCAGGGAGGATAGCGGGAGTAATGAGCAGTTCTTC. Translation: CASREDSGSNEQFF.

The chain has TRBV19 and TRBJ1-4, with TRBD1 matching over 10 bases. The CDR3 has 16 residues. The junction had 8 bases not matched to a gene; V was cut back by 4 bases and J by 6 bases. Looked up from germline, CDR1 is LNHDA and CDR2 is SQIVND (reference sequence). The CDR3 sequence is CASSTNSGTGDEKLFF. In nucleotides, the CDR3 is TGTGCCAGTAGTACCAACTCCGGGACAGGGGATGAAAAACTGTTTTTT.